The sequence of this T cell receptor beta chain was determined in a study of regulatory T cells in long-lasting Graves disease. The V and J ends lost 2 bases and 2 bases respectively, with 9 bases between them. The CDR3 runs 14 residues. CDR1 is LGHDT, CDR2 YNNKEL, per germline (reference sequence). iRepertoire HTBI primers and Arm-PCR of CDR3 regions built TCR beta libraries. From the multiplex PCR reads, TCRdb called clonotypes with MiXCR, one entry per CDR3 protein. The sample contains 700,000 or so distinct CDR3 sequences, 25% to 35% of which appear only once. Time point noted: persistent/refractory GD, antithyroid drugs over 5 years with positive TRAb. After RNA was extracted from PBMCs, the TCR library was made from it.

The sequencing used peripheral blood mononuclear cells (PBMCs), collected when the disease was refractory, from a patient treated with antithyroid drugs. The chain employs TRBV3-1 and TRBJ1-2; D may be TRBD1 (6 bases). The sequence was obtained from a female donor with Graves disease. The CDR3 coding sequence is TGTGCCAGCAGCCAAAGACAGGCCAACTATGGCTACACCTTC. Protein: CASSQRQANYGYTF.